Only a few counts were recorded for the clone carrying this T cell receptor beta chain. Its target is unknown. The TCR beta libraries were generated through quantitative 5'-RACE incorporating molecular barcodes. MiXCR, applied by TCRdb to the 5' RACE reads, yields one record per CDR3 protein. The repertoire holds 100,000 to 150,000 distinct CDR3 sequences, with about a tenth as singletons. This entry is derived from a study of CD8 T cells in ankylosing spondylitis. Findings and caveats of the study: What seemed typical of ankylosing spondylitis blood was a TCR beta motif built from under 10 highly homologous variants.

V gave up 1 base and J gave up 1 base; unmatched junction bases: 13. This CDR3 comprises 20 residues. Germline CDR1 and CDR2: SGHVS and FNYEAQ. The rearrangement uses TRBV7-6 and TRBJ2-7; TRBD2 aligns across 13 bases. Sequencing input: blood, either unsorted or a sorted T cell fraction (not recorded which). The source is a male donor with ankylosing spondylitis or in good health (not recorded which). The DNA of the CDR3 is TGTGCCAGCAGCTTAGGAGGGACTAGCGGGATTCAAAGGAGGTCCTACGAGCAGTACTTC. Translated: CASSLGGTSGIQRRSYEQYF.